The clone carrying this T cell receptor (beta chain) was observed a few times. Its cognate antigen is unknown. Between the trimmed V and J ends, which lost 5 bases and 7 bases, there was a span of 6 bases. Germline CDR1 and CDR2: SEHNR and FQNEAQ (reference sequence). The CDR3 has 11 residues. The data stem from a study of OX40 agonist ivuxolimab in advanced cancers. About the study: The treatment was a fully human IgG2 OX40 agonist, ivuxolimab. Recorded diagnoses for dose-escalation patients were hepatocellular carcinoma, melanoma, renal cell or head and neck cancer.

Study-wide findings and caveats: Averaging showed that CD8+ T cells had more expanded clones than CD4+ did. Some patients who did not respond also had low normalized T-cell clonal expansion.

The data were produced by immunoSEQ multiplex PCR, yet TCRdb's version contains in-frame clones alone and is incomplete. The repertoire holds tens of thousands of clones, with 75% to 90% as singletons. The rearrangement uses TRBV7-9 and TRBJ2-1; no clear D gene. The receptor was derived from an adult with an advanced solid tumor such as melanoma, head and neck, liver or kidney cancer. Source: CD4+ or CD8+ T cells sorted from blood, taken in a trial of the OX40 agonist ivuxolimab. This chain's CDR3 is CASSPANEQFF. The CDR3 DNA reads TGTGCCAGCAGCCCGGCGAATGAGCAGTTCTTC.